These 25 T cell receptor beta chains were all obtained from the same sample, sequenced in a study of shared T cell receptors in the human thymus. TCRdb keeps only in-frame clones here, not all; method: immunoSEQ multiplex PCR. The data hold roughly 660,000 clones, with 70% to 90% observed a single time. The data were also submitted as part of a second study, on human thymus T cells.

Specimen: thymocytes. The receptors stem from a boy under two years old with a congenital heart defect.

This CDR3 reads CASSRQVPYGYTF. Written as DNA, the CDR3 is TGTGCCAGCAGTAGGCAGGTCCCCTATGGCTACACCTTC. The rearrangement links TRBV2 to TRBJ1-2, with D unresolved. This CDR3 region has 13 residues. V lost 5 bases and J 4 bases, leaving 11 bases between the germline ends. Per the germline V gene, CDR1 is SNHLY and CDR2 is FYNNEI.

V is TRBV6-5 and J is TRBJ1-3, with D possibly TRBD1 on 6 matching bases. There are 16 residues in the CDR3. V was clipped by 0 bases and J by 8 bases, with 17 bases between them. CDR1 and CDR2 from the germline V gene are MNHEY and SVGAGI. CDR3 nucleotides: TGTGCCAGCAGTTACTCTGAGGGCAGACCAGGGGACACCATATATTTT. It specifies CASSYSEGRPGDTIYF.

The chain joins TRBV19 to TRBJ2-7, with TRBD1 matching over 8 bases. The CDR3 sequence is 16 residues long. V shed 6 bases and J 7 bases; nucleotides not matched to a gene: 17. Germline assignment: CDR1 LNHDA and CDR2 SQIVND (reference sequence). The CDR3 nucleotides are TGTGCCAGTAGCCTCCTCTGGGTGGACAGGGTTGATGAGCAGTACTTC. Translating it yields CASSLLWVDRVDEQYF.

There are a few counts of this clone. The V and J genes are TRBV4-1 and TRBJ2-2; tentative D call: TRBD2 (6 bases). Germline lookup yields CDR1 MGHRA and CDR2 YSYEKL. Deletions cut 0 bases from V and 7 bases from J, with 9 bases between. The CDR3 runs 14 residues. Here the CDR3 reads CASSQDRAGGELFF. In DNA, the CDR3 is TGCGCCAGCAGCCAAGATAGAGCGGGCGGGGAGCTGTTTTTT.

The chain uses TRBV6-5 and TRBJ1-2, with TRBD1 as a possible D gene (5 bases). This CDR3 has 13 amino acids. V lost 4 bases, J lost 4 bases, and 10 bases lay in between. Germline loops: CDR1 MNHEY, CDR2 SVGAGI. The CDR3 DNA reads as TGTGCCAGCAGTTCCAGAAGGGGCTATGGCTACACCTTC. Protein: CASSSRRGYGYTF.

The chain's CDR3 is CASSSGQGYEQYF. The DNA for the CDR3 is TGTGCCAGCAGCTCCGGACAGGGCTACGAGCAGTACTTC. This chain links TRBV11-3 with TRBJ2-7; 8 bases are shared with TRBD1. This CDR3 is built from 13 residues. Unmatched junction bases numbered 2, after V lost 4 bases and J lost 3 bases. Per germline, CDR1 SGHNT and CDR2 YENEEA.

This chain links TRBV28 with TRBJ2-5, with a tentative D call TRBD1 (5 bases). This CDR3 spans 16 amino acids. V gave up 4 bases and J gave up 1 base, with 16 bases separating them. Germline V gene sequence: CDR1 MDHEN, CDR2 SYDVKM. The CDR3 nucleotides read TGTGCCAGCAGTTCTCTGACAGCCTACCTCCAAGAGACCCAGTACTTC. Residues: CASSSLTAYLQETQYF.

The chain joins TRBV27 to TRBJ2-1, with 9 bases lining up with TRBD1. Germline-derived CDR1 and CDR2 are MNHEY and SMNVEV (reference sequence). The ends lost 7 bases at V and 8 bases at J; junction bases unmatched: 9. The CDR3 is 14 amino acids. CDR3 sequence reads: CASKQGAVSDEQFF. The CDR3 DNA reads as TGTGCCAGCAAACAGGGGGCGGTCAGCGATGAGCAGTTCTTC.

The V and J genes are TRBV7-9 and TRBJ2-7, with 9 bases fitting TRBD1. The germline CDR1 and CDR2 sequences are SEHNR and FQNEAQ (reference sequence). V trimming: 1 base; J trimming: 4 bases; junction bases outside the gene matches: 2. This CDR3 has 14 residues. DNA of the CDR3: TGTGCCAGCAGCTTAGAACAGGGGGCATACGAGCAGTACTTC. This encodes CASSLEQGAYEQYF.

This clone was detected once. This sequence joins TRBV28 and TRBJ2-3; 7 bases map to TRBD1. The CDR3 contains 17 residues. Per the germline V gene, CDR1 is MDHEN and CDR2 is SYDVKM. V trimming: 6 bases; J trimming: 3 bases; junction bases outside the gene matches: 15. CDR3 in DNA: TGTGCCAGCAGGACCCTACTTGACAGGGAAGGAACAGATACGCAGTATTTT. This encodes CASRTLLDREGTDTQYF.

This clone was observed a handful of times. The J gene is TRBJ2-7, the V gene TRBV21-1; TRBD1, the D gene given by the table, was not confirmed from the DNA. TRBV21-1 is a recognized pseudogene. The CDR3 runs 15 residues. Here the CDR3 DNA reads TGTGCCAGCACCCCTCGGGACAGGGGGCACTACGAGCAGTACTTC. Amino acid sequence: CASTPRDRGHYEQYF.

This clone was detected once. J is TRBJ2-7 and V is TRBV4-1, with TRBD1 identical over 7 bases. Germline values: CDR1 MGHRA, CDR2 YSYEKL. The CDR3 consists of 14 residues. V lost 4 bases and J lost 3; bases outside the gene matches: 6. The chain's CDR3 is CASSLKTGLYEQYF. The CDR3 DNA reads TGCGCCAGCAGCCTGAAGACAGGGCTCTACGAGCAGTACTTC.

This rearrangement joins TRBV7-9 to TRBJ2-7; a weak D match, TRBD2 (6 bases). The germline V gene encodes CDR1 SEHNR and CDR2 FQNEAQ (reference sequence). Trimming pared 5 bases from V and 2 bases from J, leaving 16 bases between. There are 15 residues in the CDR3. In nucleotides, the CDR3 is TGTGCCAGCAGCAAAGGAGCGGGCTTACCCTACGAGCAGTACTTC. It yields the protein CASSKGAGLPYEQYF.

This clone was recorded a few times. V usage is TRBV4-3 and J usage is TRBJ2-5; D not certain. The ends were cut back, 3 bases at V and 5 bases at J, with 22 bases in the middle. From germline, CDR1 is LGHNA and CDR2 YSLEER. The CDR3 runs 17 residues. CDR3 in DNA: TGCGCCAGCAGCCATAAAATTCAGCGCCCCGAGTGGGAGACCCAGTACTTC. It is translated as CASSHKIQRPEWETQYF.

V and J are TRBV2 and TRBJ1-1; D gene ambiguous. The CDR3 has 11 amino acids. The germline CDR1 and CDR2 sequences are SNHLY and FYNNEI. V lost 6 bases and J lost 7, with 9 bases in between. CDR3 protein: CASRLMFEAFF. The CDR3 DNA sequence: TGTGCCAGCAGACTCATGTTTGAAGCTTTCTTT. The full variable domain, its missing parts supplied by reference TRBV2 and TRBJ1-1, is EPEVTQTPSHQVTQMGQEVILRCVPISNHLYFYWYRQILGQKVEFLVSFYNNEISEKSEIFDDQFSVERPDGSNFTLKIRSTKLEDSAMYFCASRLMFEAFFGQGTRLTVV.

The V gene is TRBV28, the J gene TRBJ1-1, with 7 bases matching TRBD1. The CDR3 consists of 9 residues. In germline, CDR1 is MDHEN, CDR2 SYDVKM. The J segment lost 10 bases and the V segment lost 10 bases, leaving 3 bases of the junction unmatched. CDR3 loop: CAITGVAFF. The CDR3 DNA is TGTGCCATTACAGGGGTAGCTTTCTTT.

This rearrangement joins TRBV4-3 to TRBJ2-1, with TRBD2 identical over 12 bases. Germline CDR1 is LGHNA and CDR2 is YSLEER. This CDR3 contains 18 residues. V was pared by 4 bases and J by 8 bases, with 15 bases of the junction left unmatched. The CDR3 spells CASSPDSSGRGGRDEQFF. The CDR3, as DNA: TGCGCCAGCAGCCCTGATTCTAGCGGGAGGGGGGGTCGGGATGAGCAGTTCTTC.

The CDR3 region has the DNA TGTGCCAGCCAAACTGTCTCCGGTGGAAACACCATATATTTT. It specifies CASQTVSGGNTIYF. The rearrangement uses TRBV6-5 and TRBJ1-3; D is unclear. Trimming took 8 bases from V and 3 from J, leaving 14 bases between them. CDR3 size: 14 residues. Germline CDR1 MNHEY, CDR2 SVGAGI.

The rearrangement links TRBV28 to TRBJ2-5, with D possibly being TRBD1 (6 bases). CDR1 and CDR2 (germline): MDHEN, SYDVKM. This CDR3 comprises 15 residues. Between the trimmed V and J ends, which lost 6 bases and 3 bases, there was a span of 17 bases. The CDR3 loop is CASSLQGSDKETQYF. CDR3 sequence (DNA): TGTGCCAGCAGCTTACAGGGATCCGATAAAGAGACCCAGTACTTC.

V gene TRBV9 combines with J gene TRBJ2-1, with 14 bases that match TRBD2. CDR3 size: 19 residues. In germline, CDR1 is SGDLS, CDR2 YYNGEE. J was trimmed by 7 bases and V by 0 bases; bases with no gene match: 12. The CDR3 loop reads CASSVGPMGLAGVWNEQFF. Here the CDR3 DNA reads TGTGCCAGCAGCGTAGGACCGATGGGACTAGCGGGAGTCTGGAATGAGCAGTTCTTC.

This chain uses TRBV11-2 with TRBJ2-7, with 10 bases identical to TRBD2. The CDR3 spans 17 residues. Germline assignment: CDR1 SGHAT and CDR2 FQNNGV. The ends lost 0 bases at V and 3 bases at J; junction bases unmatched: 8. The CDR3 DNA reads as TGTGCCAGCAGCTTAGATATCGCTAGCGGGAGCTACTACGAGCAGTACTTC. Translating it yields CASSLDIASGSYYEQYF.

The chain employs TRBV28 and TRBJ1-5; D is perhaps TRBD1 (6 bases). V was pared by 3 bases and J by 0 bases, with 15 bases between. This CDR3 is built from 17 residues. CDR1 is MDHEN, CDR2 SYDVKM, per germline. In nucleotides, the CDR3 is TGTGCCAGCAGTTTCCCCCATACAGGGAATAGCAATCAGCCCCAGCATTTT. Translating it yields CASSFPHTGNSNQPQHF.

V is TRBV5-4 and J is TRBJ2-5; D gene ambiguous. CDR1 and CDR2 (germline): SGHNT, YYREEE (reference sequence). Trimming took off 0 bases at V and 5 bases at J, with 8 bases between the two ends. The CDR3 spans 13 residues. The chain's CDR3 is CASSLESWETQYF. CDR3 in DNA: TGTGCCAGCAGCTTGGAAAGCTGGGAGACCCAGTACTTC.

This chain uses TRBV13 with TRBJ2-1; D perhaps matches TRBD1 (8 bases). V was clipped by 4 bases and J by 5 bases, with 24 bases between them. Germline loops: CDR1 PRHDT, CDR2 FYEKMQ (reference sequence). The CDR3 is made up of 18 amino acids. The CDR3: CASSSLGGWQGANNEQFF. In DNA, the CDR3 is TGTGCCAGCAGCTCCCTCGGGGGGTGGCAGGGGGCCAACAATGAGCAGTTCTTC.

The rearrangement links TRBV6-1 to TRBJ1-4; 10 bases map to TRBD1. This CDR3 is 14 amino acids long. The trim removed 6 bases at V and 8 bases at J, leaving 6 bases unmatched. The germline V gene has CDR1 MNHNS and CDR2 SASEGT. The CDR3 DNA sequence: TGTGCCAGCAGCGAGGGACAGGGGAAGGAAAAACTGTTTTTT. Its translation: CASSEGQGKEKLFF.